This T cell receptor (beta chain) was profiled in a study of blood T cell repertoires in COVID-19. The table came from immunoSEQ multiplex PCR; TCRdb's copy has only in-frame clones and leaves some out. The sample shows some 500,000 clones, 85% to 90% of them seen only once. This clone was picked up a small number of times. Germline-derived CDR1 and CDR2 are LGHNT and FRNRAP. CDR3 size: 21 residues. With V trimmed by 2 bases and J by 1 base, 18 bases remained unmatched. Sequenced sample: peripheral blood. This sequence was found in a woman aged 45 to 65 with COVID-19, enrolled during active disease. This chain connects TRBV12-5 to TRBJ2-7; 12 bases map to TRBD2. The CDR3 protein is CASGLRGLGLAGLSGSYEQYF. The CDR3 DNA reads as TGTGCTAGTGGTTTGAGGGGTTTAGGACTAGCGGGGCTCTCGGGATCCTACGAGCAGTACTTC.